Here is one TCR beta chain with its context. Its matching antigen is unknown. Just one base apart from a much larger clone, this may be a read error. From germline, CDR1 is SGHNT and CDR2 YYREEE (reference sequence). The V end was cut by 0 bases, the J end by 4 bases, with 2 bases between. This CDR3 is built from 12 residues. This specimen comes from a study of shared clonotypes between healthy human individuals. Assay used: immunoSEQ multiplex PCR; TCRdb lists only in-frame clones, some missing. The sample consists of approximately 740,000 clones, around 67% of them appearing once. Study outcomes and limitations: Across a few donors, naive CD4 shared 5% to 6%, naive CD8 over 3%, memory CD4 over 2%, memory CD8 about 0.4%.

The specimen was memory CD4+ T cells sorted from blood. Subset: CD45RA-negative fraction. The sequence derives from a woman under 40 in good health. This chain joins TRBV5-4 and TRBJ1-5; D is unclear. This CDR3 is CASSLGNQPQHF. The CDR3 DNA reads TGTGCCAGCAGCTTGGGGAATCAGCCCCAGCATTTT.